This TCR beta chain was captured by sequencing in a study of blood T cell repertoires in COVID-19. Study at large: The samples span acute and convalescent COVID-19 from the United States, Italy and Spain. PBMCs, B-cell-depleted T cells, or T cells were the source of the cDNA or gDNA that made up the material.

Source study methods: Nucleated cell counts were estimated from reference gene primer amplification. The repertoire was sequenced with immunoSEQ multiplex PCR; TCRdb's copy has only in-frame clones and lacks some. V and J calls and clone size are as listed in that table; D and trimming were resolved from the DNA. Here the sample spans 95,000 to 150,000 clones, 82% being singletons. The CDR3 consists of 13 residues. CDR1 is MDHEN, CDR2 SYDVKM, per germline. Trimming stripped 1 base from V and 7 bases from J, with 10 bases between. The sequence derives from a human donor in a cohort sampled during active COVID-19. The sample taken for sequencing was peripheral blood. The chain recombines TRBV28 with TRBJ1-1; unclear D gene. As DNA, the CDR3 is TGTGCCAGCAGTTTATACAGCTCAGGTGAAGCTTTCTTT. Amino acids: CASSLYSSGEAFF. The full variable domain, completed using reference TRBV28 and TRBJ1-1, is DVKVTQSSRYLVKRTGEKVFLECVQDMDHENMFWYRQDPGLGLRLIYFSYDVKMKEKGDIPEGYSVSREKKERFSLILESASTNQTSMYLCASSLYSSGEAFFGQGTRLTVV.